This TCR beta chain was identified during a study of blood T cell repertoires in COVID-19. As for the study in general: Samples of COVID-19 (acute and convalescent) were obtained from the United States, Italy and Spain. Sources were T cells, B-cell-depleted T cells, or PBMCs; the material itself was cDNA or gDNA.

Original methodology: Quantification of nucleated cells was approximated via reference gene primer amplification. The repertoire was sequenced with immunoSEQ multiplex PCR; TCRdb's copy has only in-frame clones and lacks some. Clone size and V and J calls were adopted from that table, with D and trimming inferred from the DNA. The sample includes about 62,000 clones, under 80% of them seen just once. The CDR3 extends over 16 amino acids. The V and J ends lost 6 bases and 3 bases respectively, with 18 bases between them. CDR1 is ENHRY, CDR2 SYGVKD, per germline. This receptor was obtained from a man aged 60-69 years with acute or convalescent COVID-19. Sequencing was carried out using peripheral blood. The chain uses TRBV10-3 and TRBJ2-1, with D possibly matching TRBD2 (6 bases). CDR3 nucleotide sequence: TGTGCCATCAGCTCCCGGGCGGGATCGGGCTACAATGAGCAGTTCTTC. Translation: CAISSRAGSGYNEQFF.